This TCR beta chain stems from a study of PD-L1 blockade in urothelial cancer. Study summary: Median T cell yield from blood was fewer than 150,000.

Time point of the sample: pretreatment peripheral blood. As for this clone: Its antigen is not identified.

Study observations and caveats: Survival was better when pretreatment blood TCR clonality fell below the median.

CDR1 SGDLS and CDR2 YYNGEE come from the germline V gene. Trimming cost V 5 bases and J 4 bases, with 15 bases left between them. This CDR3 spans 14 amino acids. Each PCR had synthetic TCR analog templates added to it as a spike-in. Sequenced by immunoSEQ multiplex PCR; TCRdb stores in-frame clones only, minus some. The table records about 72,000 clones, about 86% of them present only once. V usage is TRBV9 and J usage is TRBJ1-2; D gene unclear. Sequences were derived from PBMCs, sampled around atezolizumab (anti-PD-L1) treatment. The origin of this receptor is a man aged 60 to 69 with urothelial cancer. Here the CDR3 reads CASSPRVGTYGYTF. The CDR3 DNA sequence: TGTGCCAGCAGTCCCCGGGTTGGTACCTATGGCTACACCTTC.